The rows below give T cell receptor beta chains drawn from one sample of a study of T cell repertoires in cytomegalovirus infection. Their target antigens are unknown. One entry per CDR3 protein, called by TCRdb with MiXCR from the reads. The sample lists about half a million distinct CDR3 sequences, 30% to 40% occurring once. The sample was cultured PBMCs, taken from culture after CMV antigen stimulation. All receptors come from a human donor in good health (CMV status not recorded). Some clones in this sample may be carry-over from other donors' samples. Each CDR3 is given with its conserved first and last residue. D genes are given only for firm matches. Some rows mark clone size as missing; the rest say once, few, many or name a class of expanded clone.

j_gene	abundance	d_gene	v_gene	CDR3aa	CDR3nt
TRBJ2-1	few	TRBD1	TRBV7-2	CASSLEGRGLYNEQFF	TGTGCCAGCAGCTTAGAGGGCAGGGGGCTCTACAATGAGCAGTTCTTC
TRBJ2-1	many	TRBD2	TRBV7-9	CASRPSGPYNEQFF	TGTGCCAGCAGACCTAGCGGACCCTACAATGAGCAGTTCTTC
TRBJ2-3	.	TRBD2	TRBV5-1	CASSNGLAGSSTDTQYF	TGCGCCAGCAGCAACGGACTAGCGGGATCTAGCACAGATACGCAGTATTTT
TRBJ2-1	.	.	TRBV27	CASSLFQGQGEAGEQFF	TGTGCCAGCAGTTTATTCCAGGGTCAGGGAGAAGCTGGTGAGCAGTTCTTC
TRBJ1-1	few	TRBD1	TRBV20-1	CSARPGSTGTGLVAFF	TGCAGTGCTAGACCTGGGAGTACCGGGACAGGGCTAGTGGCTTTCTTT
TRBJ1-5	.	TRBD1	TRBV18	CASSLQGRNGVGGNQPQHF	TGTGCCAGCTCACTACAGGGGAGGAACGGTGTCGGGGGCAATCAGCCCCAGCATTTT
TRBJ1-5	few	.	TRBV19	CASAKIGNSNQPQHF	TGTGCCAGTGCCAAAATTGGGAATAGCAATCAGCCCCAGCATTTT
TRBJ1-1	.	.	TRBV5-1	CASSSGGWSEAFF	TGCGCCAGCAGCTCGGGAGGTTGGTCTGAAGCTTTCTTT
TRBJ2-1	few	TRBD2	TRBV10-3	CAINAKTGTSGVVGRNEQFF	TGTGCCATCAACGCAAAAACCGGGACTAGCGGGGTGGTGGGGAGGAATGAGCAGTTCTTC
TRBJ1-5	.	.	TRBV28	CASSVPTLLGGGNQPQHF	TGTGCCAGCAGTGTACCTACGCTTTTAGGAGGAGGTAATCAGCCCCAGCATTTT
TRBJ2-5	few	.	TRBV28	CASSWAVGETQYF	TGTGCCAGCAGTTGGGCTGTCGGAGAGACCCAGTACTTC
TRBJ2-5	few	.	TRBV7-2	CASSLLRDPRGTQYF	TGTGCCAGCAGCTTACTTAGGGACCCCCGGGGGACCCAGTACTTC
TRBJ2-3	.	TRBD2	TRBV9	CASSVEVAGWSDTQYF	TGTGCCAGCAGCGTAGAGGTAGCGGGATGGTCAGATACGCAGTATTTT
TRBJ2-1	.	.	TRBV19	CASSAITGSSYNEQFF	TGTGCCAGTAGTGCCATTACAGGGAGCTCCTACAATGAGCAGTTCTTC
TRBJ2-1	.	.	TRBV7-6	CASSLAFSASNEQFF	TGTGCCAGCAGCTTAGCGTTCTCTGCGTCCAATGAGCAGTTCTTC
TRBJ1-1	many	.	TRBV7-2	CASSPGRSQKAFF	TGTGCCAGCAGCCCCGGGAGGTCGCAAAAAGCTTTCTTT
TRBJ2-1	few	TRBD2	TRBV24-1	CATKSSGSVNEQFF	TGTGCCACCAAGTCTAGCGGGAGTGTAAATGAGCAGTTCTTC
TRBJ1-1	.	.	TRBV6-1	CASRTASHTEAFF	TGTGCCAGCAGGACAGCCTCACACACTGAAGCTTTCTTT
TRBJ2-2	.	TRBD2	TRBV11-3	CASSLRSGRTGTGELFF	TGTGCCAGCAGCTTGCGTAGCGGGAGGACGGGCACCGGGGAGCTGTTTTTT
TRBJ2-5	.	TRBD2	TRBV5-4	CASSPGLADVQETQYF	TGTGCCAGCAGCCCTGGACTAGCGGACGTCCAAGAGACCCAGTACTTC
TRBJ2-3	few	TRBD2	TRBV24-1	CATSDALAGPTDTQYF	TGTGCCACCAGTGATGCCCTAGCGGGGCCCACAGATACGCAGTATTTT
TRBJ2-6	few	.	TRBV7-2	CASSLTGNVAGANVLTF	TGTGCCAGCAGCCTTACAGGGAATGTCGCTGGGGCCAACGTCCTGACTTTC
TRBJ2-1	.	TRBD1	TRBV24-1	CATSDTGTGTNEQFF	TGTGCCACCAGTGATACCGGGACAGGGACCAATGAGCAGTTCTTC
TRBJ2-2	few	.	TRBV12-3/TRBV12-4	CASSQQFTGELFF	TGTGCCAGCAGTCAGCAGTTCACCGGGGAGCTGTTTTTT
TRBJ1-1	few	.	TRBV25-1	CASIGQFEAFF	TGTGCCAGCATAGGACAGTTCGAAGCTTTCTTT
TRBJ1-1	.	TRBD1	TRBV7-2	CASSPPGQDTEAFF	TGTGCCAGCAGTCCCCCGGGACAGGACACTGAAGCTTTCTTT
TRBJ2-1	many	TRBD2	TRBV6-2/TRBV6-3	CASESSGRTNEQFF	TGTGCCAGCGAATCTAGCGGGAGAACGAATGAGCAGTTCTTC
TRBJ2-5	once	TRBD2	TRBV11-2	CASSKPGGSWEETQYF	TGTGCCAGCAGCAAACCCGGGGGGAGCTGGGAAGAGACCCAGTACTTC
TRBJ1-2	.	.	TRBV7-2	CASSLDRSTFIYGYTF	TGTGCCAGCAGCCTCGACAGGAGCACTTTTATCTATGGCTACACCTTC
TRBJ1-4	.	.	TRBV7-2	CASRPSGRNATNEKLFF	TGTGCCAGCAGACCTTCGGGACGGAATGCAACTAATGAAAAACTGTTTTTT
TRBJ2-1	once	TRBD2	TRBV6-2/TRBV6-3	CASSHLAGVSLEQFF	TGTGCCAGCAGTCATCTAGCGGGAGTTTCTCTTGAGCAGTTCTTC
TRBJ2-1	.	.	TRBV14	CASSQERTLYNEQFF	TGTGCCAGCAGCCAAGAGAGGACGCTATACAATGAGCAGTTCTTC
TRBJ1-6	many	.	TRBV7-2	CASSLPTGTWNSPLHF	TGTGCCAGCAGCTTGCCCACAGGGACTTGGAATTCACCCCTCCACTTT
TRBJ2-1	.	.	TRBV7-4	CASSLSRLRADEQFF	TGTGCCAGCAGCTTAAGCCGCTTGCGGGCCGATGAGCAGTTCTTC
TRBJ2-1	.	TRBD2	TRBV12-3/TRBV12-4	CASSLRGGRAWNEQFF	TGTGCCAGCAGTTTAAGGGGCGGGAGGGCCTGGAATGAGCAGTTCTTC
TRBJ2-7	.	TRBD2	TRBV20-1	CSANSGGSSYEQYF	TGCAGTGCTAACAGCGGGGGTAGCTCCTACGAGCAGTACTTC
TRBJ2-5	.	TRBD2	TRBV12-3/TRBV12-4	CASSPTRTSLQETQYF	TGTGCCAGCAGTCCCACCAGGACTAGCCTCCAAGAGACCCAGTACTTC
TRBJ1-2	many	.	TRBV7-8	CASSSDGLDRLGCTF	TGTGCCAGCAGCTCGGACGGGCTTGACAGGCTAGGTTGCACCTTC
TRBJ2-4	.	.	TRBV20-1	CSARTGNAIQYF	TGCAGTGCCCGAACAGGGAATGCCATTCAGTACTTC
TRBJ1-6	few	.	TRBV12-3/TRBV12-4	CASSNLGGSNSPLHF	TGTGCCAGCTCCAACCTGGGGGGTAGTAATTCACCCCTCCACTTT
TRBJ2-5	few	.	TRBV7-9	CASSLVEPWAQYF	TGTGCCAGCAGCTTAGTCGAACCTTGGGCCCAGTACTTC
TRBJ2-1	.	.	TRBV28	CASSGRGVVPYNEQFF	TGTGCCAGCAGTGGCCGCGGGGTTGTTCCGTACAATGAGCAGTTCTTC
TRBJ2-3	.	TRBD2	TRBV29-1	CSVVGLAGTDTQYF	TGCAGCGTTGTGGGGCTAGCGGGCACAGATACGCAGTATTTT
TRBJ1-1	.	.	TRBV5-1	CASSTGQGPAEAFF	TGCGCCAGCAGTACAGGGCAGGGGCCGGCTGAAGCTTTCTTT
TRBJ2-1	few	.	TRBV9	CASSEGGYNEQFF	TGTGCCAGCAGCGAGGGGGGGTACAATGAGCAGTTCTTC
TRBJ2-7	few	.	TRBV7-3	CASSLTSIAAGGVREQYF	TGTGCCAGCAGCTTAACTTCAATTGCAGCGGGCGGGGTCCGCGAGCAGTACTTC
TRBJ2-7	few	.	TRBV7-6	CASSLTRGSYEQYF	TGTGCCAGCAGCCTAACAAGGGGGTCCTACGAGCAGTACTTC
TRBJ2-7	many	TRBD2	TRBV7-2	CASSASPIAGDTYEQYF	TGTGCCAGCAGCGCAAGCCCCATAGCGGGGGATACCTACGAGCAGTACTTC
TRBJ2-1	many	.	TRBV24-1	CATSDTSLRGHSYNEQFF	TGTGCCACCAGTGATACCAGTTTGCGGGGGCACTCCTACAATGAGCAGTTCTTC
TRBJ2-3	many	.	TRBV6-5	CASSYGGKTDTQYF	TGTGCCAGCAGTTACGGCGGGAAAACAGATACGCAGTATTTT
TRBJ2-3	.	.	TRBV28	CASSSAEDTQYF	TGTGCCAGCAGTTCGGCGGAAGATACGCAGTATTTT
TRBJ2-7	few	.	TRBV24-1	CATSSREGSYEQYF	TGTGCCACCAGTTCCCGCGAGGGTTCCTACGAGCAGTACTTC